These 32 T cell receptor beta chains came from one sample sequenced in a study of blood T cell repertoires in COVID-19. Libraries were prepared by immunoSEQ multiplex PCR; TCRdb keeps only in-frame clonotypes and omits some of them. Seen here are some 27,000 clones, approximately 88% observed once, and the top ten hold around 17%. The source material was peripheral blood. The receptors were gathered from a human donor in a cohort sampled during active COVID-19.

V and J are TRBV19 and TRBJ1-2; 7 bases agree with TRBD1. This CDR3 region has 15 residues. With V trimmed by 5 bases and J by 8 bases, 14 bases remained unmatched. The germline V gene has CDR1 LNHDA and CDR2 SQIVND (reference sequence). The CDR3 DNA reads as TGTGCCAGTAGTGATTCGACAGGGCCGGAGGAAGGCTACACCTTC. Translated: CASSDSTGPEEGYTF.

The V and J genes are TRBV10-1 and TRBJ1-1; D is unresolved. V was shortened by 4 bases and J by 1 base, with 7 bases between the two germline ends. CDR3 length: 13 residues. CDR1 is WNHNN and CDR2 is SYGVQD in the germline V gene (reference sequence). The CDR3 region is CASSGGGNTEAFF. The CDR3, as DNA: TGCGCCAGCAGTGGTGGCGGGAACACTGAAGCTTTCTTT.

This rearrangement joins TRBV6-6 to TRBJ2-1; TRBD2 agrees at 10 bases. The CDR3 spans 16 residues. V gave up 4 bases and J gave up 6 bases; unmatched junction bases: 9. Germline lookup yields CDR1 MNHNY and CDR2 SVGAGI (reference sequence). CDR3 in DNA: TGTGCCAGCAGTTCATATAGCGGGGGGTCTATCAATGAGCAGTTCTTC. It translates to CASSSYSGGSINEQFF.

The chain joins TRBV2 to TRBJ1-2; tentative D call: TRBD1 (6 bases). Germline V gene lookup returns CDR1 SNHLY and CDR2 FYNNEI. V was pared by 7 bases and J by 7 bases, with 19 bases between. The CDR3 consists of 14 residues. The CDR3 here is CASTGGGGSGGYTF. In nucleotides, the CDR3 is TGTGCCAGCACCGGAGGGGGGGGATCGGGTGGCTACACCTTC.

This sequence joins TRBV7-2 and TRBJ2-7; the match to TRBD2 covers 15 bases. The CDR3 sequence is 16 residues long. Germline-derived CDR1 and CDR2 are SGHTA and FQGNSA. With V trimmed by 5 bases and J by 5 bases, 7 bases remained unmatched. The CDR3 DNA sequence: TGTGCCAGCAGCAAAGGACTAGCGGGAGGGCATGACGAGCAGTACTTC. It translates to CASSKGLAGGHDEQYF.

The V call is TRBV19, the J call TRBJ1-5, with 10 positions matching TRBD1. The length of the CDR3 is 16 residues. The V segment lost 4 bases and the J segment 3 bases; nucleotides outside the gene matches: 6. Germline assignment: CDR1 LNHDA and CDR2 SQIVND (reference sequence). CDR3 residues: CASSRQTGGLNQPQHF. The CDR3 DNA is TGTGCCAGTAGTAGACAGACAGGGGGCCTCAATCAGCCCCAGCATTTT.

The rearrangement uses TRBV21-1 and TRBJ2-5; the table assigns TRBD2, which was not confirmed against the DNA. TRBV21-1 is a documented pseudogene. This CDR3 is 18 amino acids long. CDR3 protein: CASSNDSGTSPSQETQYF. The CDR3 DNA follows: TGTGCCAGCAGCAACGACTCCGGGACTTCACCCTCCCAGGAGACCCAGTACTTC.

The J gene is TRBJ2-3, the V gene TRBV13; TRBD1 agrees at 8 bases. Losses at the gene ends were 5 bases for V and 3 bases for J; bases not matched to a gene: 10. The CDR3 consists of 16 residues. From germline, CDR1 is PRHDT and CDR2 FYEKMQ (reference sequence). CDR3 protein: CASSARDRSVTDTQYF. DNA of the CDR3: TGTGCCAGCAGCGCCCGGGACAGGAGCGTAACAGATACGCAGTATTTT.

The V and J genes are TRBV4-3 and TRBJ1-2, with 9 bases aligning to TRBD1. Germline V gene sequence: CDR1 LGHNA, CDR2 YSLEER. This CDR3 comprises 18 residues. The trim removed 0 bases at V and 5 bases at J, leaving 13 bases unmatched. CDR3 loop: CASSQETGQGSYSYGYTF. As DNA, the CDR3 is TGCGCCAGCAGCCAAGAAACGGGACAGGGCTCCTATTCGTATGGCTACACCTTC.

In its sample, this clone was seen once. CDR3 nucleotide sequence: TGTGCCAGCAGTGCCAAAATGCAGGGGTTGGACACCATATATTTT. It specifies CASSAKMQGLDTIYF. V and J are TRBV6-4 and TRBJ1-3; tentative D call: TRBD1 (6 bases). The germline V gene has CDR1 MRHNA and CDR2 SNTAGT. Trimming took off 4 bases at V and 8 bases at J, with 18 bases between the two ends. This CDR3 contains 15 residues.

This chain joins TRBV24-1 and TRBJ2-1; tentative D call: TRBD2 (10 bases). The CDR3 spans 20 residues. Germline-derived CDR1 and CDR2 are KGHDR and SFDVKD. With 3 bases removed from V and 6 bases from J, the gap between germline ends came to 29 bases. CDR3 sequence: CATSDGQGRLAGGLVNEQFF. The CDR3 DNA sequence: TGTGCCACCAGTGATGGACAGGGGAGGTTAGCGGGAGGATTAGTCAATGAGCAGTTCTTC.

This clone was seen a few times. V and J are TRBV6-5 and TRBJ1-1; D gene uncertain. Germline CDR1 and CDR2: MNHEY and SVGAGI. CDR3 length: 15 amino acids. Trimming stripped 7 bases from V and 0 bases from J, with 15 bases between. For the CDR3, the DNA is TGTGCCAGCATTATTTCACAGAATCTGAACACTGAAGCTTTCTTT. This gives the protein CASIISQNLNTEAFF.

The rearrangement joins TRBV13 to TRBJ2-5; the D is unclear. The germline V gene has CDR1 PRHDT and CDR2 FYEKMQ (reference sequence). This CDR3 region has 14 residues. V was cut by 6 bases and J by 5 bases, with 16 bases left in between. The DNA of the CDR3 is TGTGCCAGCAGTGTTTGGCGGCCGGCGGAGACCCAGTACTTC. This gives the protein CASSVWRPAETQYF.

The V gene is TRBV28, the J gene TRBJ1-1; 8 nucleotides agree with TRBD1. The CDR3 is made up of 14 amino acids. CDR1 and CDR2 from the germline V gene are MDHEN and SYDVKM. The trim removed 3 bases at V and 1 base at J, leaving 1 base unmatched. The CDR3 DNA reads TGTGCCAGCAGTTTGGGACAGGAGAACACTGAAGCTTTCTTT. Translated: CASSLGQENTEAFF.

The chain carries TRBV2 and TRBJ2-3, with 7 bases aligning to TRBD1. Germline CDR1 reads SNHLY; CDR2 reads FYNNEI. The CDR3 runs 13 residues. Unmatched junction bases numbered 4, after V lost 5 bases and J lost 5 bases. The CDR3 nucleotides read TGTGCCAGCAGTCCCACAGGGGTAGATACGCAGTATTTT. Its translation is CASSPTGVDTQYF.

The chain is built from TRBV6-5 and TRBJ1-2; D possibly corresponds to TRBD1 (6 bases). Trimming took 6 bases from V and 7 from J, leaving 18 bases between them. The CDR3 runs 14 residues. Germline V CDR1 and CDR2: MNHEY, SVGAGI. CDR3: CASSLLGGRTGYTF. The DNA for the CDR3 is TGTGCCAGCAGCCTCCTAGGGGGTCGCACTGGCTACACCTTC.

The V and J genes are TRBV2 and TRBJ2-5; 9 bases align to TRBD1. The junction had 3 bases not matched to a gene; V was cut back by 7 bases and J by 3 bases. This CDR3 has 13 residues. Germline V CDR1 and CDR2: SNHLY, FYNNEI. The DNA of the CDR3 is TGTGCCAGCAATCGGGACAGGGAAGAGACCCAGTACTTC. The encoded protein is CASNRDREETQYF.

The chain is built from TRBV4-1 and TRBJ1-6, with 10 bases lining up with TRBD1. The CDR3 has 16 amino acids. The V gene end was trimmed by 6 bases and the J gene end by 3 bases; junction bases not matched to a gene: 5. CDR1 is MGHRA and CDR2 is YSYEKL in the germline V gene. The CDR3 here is CASRGDRGYYNSPLHF. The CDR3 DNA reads TGCGCCAGCAGGGGGGACAGGGGATACTATAATTCACCCCTCCACTTT.

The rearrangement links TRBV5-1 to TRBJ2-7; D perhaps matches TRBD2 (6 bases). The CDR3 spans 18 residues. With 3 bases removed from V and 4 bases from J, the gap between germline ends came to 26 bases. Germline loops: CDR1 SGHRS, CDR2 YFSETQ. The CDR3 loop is CASSYGPREVRGPYEQYF. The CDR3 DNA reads TGCGCCAGCAGCTATGGACCGAGGGAGGTACGGGGACCTTACGAGCAGTACTTC. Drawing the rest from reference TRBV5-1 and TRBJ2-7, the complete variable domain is KAGVTQTPRYLIKTRGQQVTLSCSPISGHRSVSWYQQTPGQGLQFLFEYFSETQRNKGNFPGRFSGRQFSNSRSEMNVSTLELGDSALYLCASSYGPREVRGPYEQYFGPGTRLTVT.

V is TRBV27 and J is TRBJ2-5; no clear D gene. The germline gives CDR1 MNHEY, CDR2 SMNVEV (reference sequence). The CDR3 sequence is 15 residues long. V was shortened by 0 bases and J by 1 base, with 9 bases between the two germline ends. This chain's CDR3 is CASSLSWQRQETQYF. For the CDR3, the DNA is TGTGCCAGCAGTTTATCGTGGCAGCGCCAAGAGACCCAGTACTTC.

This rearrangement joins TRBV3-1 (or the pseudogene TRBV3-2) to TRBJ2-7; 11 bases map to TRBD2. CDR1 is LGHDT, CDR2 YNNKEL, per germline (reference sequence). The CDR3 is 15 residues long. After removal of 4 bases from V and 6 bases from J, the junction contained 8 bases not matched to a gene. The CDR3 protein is CASSPRTSGCLEQYF. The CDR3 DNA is TGTGCCAGCAGCCCACGGACTAGCGGGTGCCTCGAGCAGTACTTC.

CDR3 residues: CASSFRNRVHEQYF. The CDR3 nucleotides read TGCGCCAGCAGCTTCCGAAACAGGGTCCACGAGCAGTACTTC. This rearrangement joins TRBV5-1 to TRBJ2-7; perhaps TRBD1 as D (6 bases). The CDR3 runs 14 residues. The V and J ends lost 2 bases and 5 bases respectively, with 14 bases between them. Germline lookup yields CDR1 SGHRS and CDR2 YFSETQ.

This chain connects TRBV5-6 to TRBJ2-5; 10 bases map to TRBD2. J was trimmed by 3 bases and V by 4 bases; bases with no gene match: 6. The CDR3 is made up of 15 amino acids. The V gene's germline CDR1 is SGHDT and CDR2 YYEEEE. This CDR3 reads CASSGVAGGEETQYF. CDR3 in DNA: TGTGCCAGCAGCGGGGTAGCGGGGGGTGAAGAGACCCAGTACTTC.

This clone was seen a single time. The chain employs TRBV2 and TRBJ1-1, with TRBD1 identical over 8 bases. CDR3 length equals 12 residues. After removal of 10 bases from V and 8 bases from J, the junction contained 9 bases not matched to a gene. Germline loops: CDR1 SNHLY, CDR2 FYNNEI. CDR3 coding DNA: TGTGCCACCAGGGGGCGGTCTTCCGAAGCTTTCTTT. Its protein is CATRGRSSEAFF.

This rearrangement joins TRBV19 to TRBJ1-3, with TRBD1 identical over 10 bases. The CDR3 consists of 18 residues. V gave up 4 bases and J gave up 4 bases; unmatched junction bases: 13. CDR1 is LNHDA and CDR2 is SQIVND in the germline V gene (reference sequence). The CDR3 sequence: CASSTRPGQGKNGNTIYF. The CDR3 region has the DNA TGTGCCAGTAGTACCCGCCCGGGACAGGGGAAGAACGGAAACACCATATATTTT.

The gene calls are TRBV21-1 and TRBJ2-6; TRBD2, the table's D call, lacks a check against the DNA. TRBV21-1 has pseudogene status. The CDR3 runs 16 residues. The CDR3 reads CASLRCDLSGANVLTF. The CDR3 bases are TGTGCCAGCCTGAGGTGTGACCTCTCTGGGGCCAACGTCCTGACTTTC.

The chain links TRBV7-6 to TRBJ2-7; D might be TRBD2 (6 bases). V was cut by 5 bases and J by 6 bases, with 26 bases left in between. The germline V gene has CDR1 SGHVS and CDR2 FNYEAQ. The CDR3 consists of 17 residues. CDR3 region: CASSPTPLAAEAVEQYF. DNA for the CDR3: TGTGCCAGCAGCCCCACCCCGTTAGCGGCGGAGGCGGTCGAGCAGTACTTC.

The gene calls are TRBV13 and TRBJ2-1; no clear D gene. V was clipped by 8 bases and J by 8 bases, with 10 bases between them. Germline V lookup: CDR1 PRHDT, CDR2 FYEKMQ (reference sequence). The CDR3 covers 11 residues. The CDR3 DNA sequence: TGTGCCAGCGTGCTAGAGGATGAGCAGTTCTTC. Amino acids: CASVLEDEQFF. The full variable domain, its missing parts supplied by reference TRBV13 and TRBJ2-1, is AAGVIQSPRHLIKEKRETATLKCYPIPRHDTVYWYQQGPGQDPQFLISFYEKMQSDKGSIPDRFSAQQFSDYHSELNMSSLELGDSALYFCASVLEDEQFFGPGTRLTVL.

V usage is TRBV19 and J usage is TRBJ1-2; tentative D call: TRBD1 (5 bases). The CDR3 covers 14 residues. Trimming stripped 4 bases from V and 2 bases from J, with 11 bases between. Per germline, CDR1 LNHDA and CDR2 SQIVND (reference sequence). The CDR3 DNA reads TGTGCCAGTAGTAGGGGACTGAGCAACTATGGCTACACCTTC. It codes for CASSRGLSNYGYTF.

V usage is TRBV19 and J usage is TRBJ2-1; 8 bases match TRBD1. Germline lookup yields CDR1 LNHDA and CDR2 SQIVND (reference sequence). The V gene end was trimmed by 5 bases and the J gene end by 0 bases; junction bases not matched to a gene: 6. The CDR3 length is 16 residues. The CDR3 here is CASSVNRGSSYNEQFF. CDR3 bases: TGTGCCAGTAGTGTCAACAGGGGGAGCTCCTACAATGAGCAGTTCTTC.

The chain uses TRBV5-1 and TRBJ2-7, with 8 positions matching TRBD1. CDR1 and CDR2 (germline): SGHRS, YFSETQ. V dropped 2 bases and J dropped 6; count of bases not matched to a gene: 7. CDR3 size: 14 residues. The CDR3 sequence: CASSFPEQGAEQYF. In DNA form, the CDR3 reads TGCGCCAGCAGCTTCCCCGAGCAGGGGGCCGAGCAGTACTTC.

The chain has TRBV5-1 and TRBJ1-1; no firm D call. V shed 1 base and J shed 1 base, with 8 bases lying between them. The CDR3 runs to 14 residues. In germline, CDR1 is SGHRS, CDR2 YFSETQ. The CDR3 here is CASSLIDKNTEAFF. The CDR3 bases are TGCGCCAGCAGCTTGATTGACAAGAACACTGAAGCTTTCTTT.